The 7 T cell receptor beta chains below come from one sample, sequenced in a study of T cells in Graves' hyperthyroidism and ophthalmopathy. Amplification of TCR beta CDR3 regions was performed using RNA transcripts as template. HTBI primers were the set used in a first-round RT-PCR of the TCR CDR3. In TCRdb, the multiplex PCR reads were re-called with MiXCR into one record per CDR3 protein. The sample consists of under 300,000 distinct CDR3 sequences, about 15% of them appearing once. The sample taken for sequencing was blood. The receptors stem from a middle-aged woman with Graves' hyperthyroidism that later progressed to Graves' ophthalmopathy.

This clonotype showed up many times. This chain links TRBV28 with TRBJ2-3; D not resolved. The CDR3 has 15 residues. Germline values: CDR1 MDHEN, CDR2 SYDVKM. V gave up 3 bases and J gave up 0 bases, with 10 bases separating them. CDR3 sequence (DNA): TGTGCCAGCAGTTTCCTCGGCTCTAGCACAGATACGCAGTATTTT. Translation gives CASSFLGSSTDTQYF.

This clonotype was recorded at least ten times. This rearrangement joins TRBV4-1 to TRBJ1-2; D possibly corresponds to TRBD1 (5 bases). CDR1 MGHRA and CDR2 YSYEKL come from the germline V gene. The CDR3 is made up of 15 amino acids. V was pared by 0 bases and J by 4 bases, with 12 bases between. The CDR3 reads CASSQDGSGTYGYTF. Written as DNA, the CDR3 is TGCGCCAGCAGCCAAGATGGCTCCGGGACCTATGGCTACACCTTC.

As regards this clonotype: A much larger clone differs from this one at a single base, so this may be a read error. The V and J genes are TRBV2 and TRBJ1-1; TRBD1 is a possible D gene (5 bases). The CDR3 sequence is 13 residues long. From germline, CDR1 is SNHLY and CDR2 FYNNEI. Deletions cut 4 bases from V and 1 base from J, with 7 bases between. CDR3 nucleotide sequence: TGTGCCAGCAGTGGCGGGGCGAACACTGAAGCTTTCTTT. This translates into CASSGGANTEAFF.

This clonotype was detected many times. The CDR3: CATSRLAAYNEQFF. CDR3 bases: TGTGCCACCAGCAGACTAGCGGCTTACAATGAGCAGTTCTTC. The rearrangement joins TRBV15 to TRBJ2-1; 7 positions match TRBD2. Germline CDR1 and CDR2: LNHNV and YYDKDF (reference sequence). With V trimmed by 2 bases and J by 4 bases, 2 bases remained unmatched. This CDR3 has 14 amino acids.

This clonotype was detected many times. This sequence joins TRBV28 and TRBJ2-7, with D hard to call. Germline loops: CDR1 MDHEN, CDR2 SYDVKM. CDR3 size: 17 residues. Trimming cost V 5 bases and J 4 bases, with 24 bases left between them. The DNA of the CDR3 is TGTGCCAGCAGTCTGAATCCCCGGCCCATCCTCGGGTACGAGCAGTACTTC. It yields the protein CASSLNPRPILGYEQYF. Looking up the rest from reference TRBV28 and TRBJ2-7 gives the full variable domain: DVKVTQSSRYLVKRTGEKVFLECVQDMDHENMFWYRQDPGLGLRLIYFSYDVKMKEKGDIPEGYSVSREKKERFSLILESASTNQTSMYLCASSLNPRPILGYEQYFGPGTRLTVT.

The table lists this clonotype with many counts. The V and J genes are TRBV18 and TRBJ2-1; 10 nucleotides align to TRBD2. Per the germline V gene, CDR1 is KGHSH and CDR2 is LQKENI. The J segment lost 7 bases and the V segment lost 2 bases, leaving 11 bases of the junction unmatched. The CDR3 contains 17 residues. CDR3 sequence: CASSPALASGSINEQFF. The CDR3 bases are TGTGCCAGCTCACCAGCATTGGCTAGCGGGAGTATAAATGAGCAGTTCTTC.

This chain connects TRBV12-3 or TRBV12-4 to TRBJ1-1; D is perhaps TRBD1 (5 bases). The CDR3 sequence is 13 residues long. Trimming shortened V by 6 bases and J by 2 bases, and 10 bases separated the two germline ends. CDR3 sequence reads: CASRPGFNTEAFF. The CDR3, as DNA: TGTGCCAGCAGACCAGGGTTCAACACTGAAGCTTTCTTT.